This T cell receptor (beta chain) was observed in a study of blood T cell repertoires in COVID-19. Participants spanned ages about 18 to 100 years and resided in roughly 26 US areas. Participants had their cohort set by participant-reported clinical history. Germline-derived CDR1 and CDR2 are MGHRA and YSYEKL. The CDR3 spans 13 residues. The ends lost 3 bases at V and 10 bases at J; junction bases unmatched: 4. Data came from immunoSEQ multiplex PCR; TCRdb stores just in-frame clones and leaves some out. The sample has about 400,000 clones; 87% are singletons. The chain is built from TRBV4-1 and TRBJ1-1, with 11 bases matching TRBD1. The material sequenced was PBMCs or T cells enriched from blood (not recorded which). This TCR was sampled from a woman aged 45-60 years who had recovered from COVID-19. The CDR3 nucleotides are TGCGCCAGCAGCCACGGACAGGGGGCGCGAGCTTTCTTT. Translating it yields CASSHGQGARAFF.